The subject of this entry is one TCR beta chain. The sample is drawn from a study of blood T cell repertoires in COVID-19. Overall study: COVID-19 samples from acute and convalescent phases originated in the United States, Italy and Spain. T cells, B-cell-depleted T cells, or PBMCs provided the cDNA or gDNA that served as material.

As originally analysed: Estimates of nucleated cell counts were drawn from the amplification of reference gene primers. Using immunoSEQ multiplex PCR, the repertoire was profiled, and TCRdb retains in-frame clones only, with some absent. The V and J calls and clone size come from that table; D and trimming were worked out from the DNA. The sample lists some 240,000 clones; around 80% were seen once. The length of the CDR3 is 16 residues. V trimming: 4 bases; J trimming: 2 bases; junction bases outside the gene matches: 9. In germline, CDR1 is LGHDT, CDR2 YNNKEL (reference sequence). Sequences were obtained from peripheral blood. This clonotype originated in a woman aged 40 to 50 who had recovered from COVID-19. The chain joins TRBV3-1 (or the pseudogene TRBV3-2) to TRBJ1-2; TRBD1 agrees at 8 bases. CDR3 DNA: TGTGCCAGCAGCCCCCCAGGGGGCTTGGCGAACTATGGCTACACCTTC. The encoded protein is CASSPPGGLANYGYTF.